The entry that follows covers one T cell receptor beta chain sequence. The assay was immunoSEQ multiplex PCR, and TCRdb's table has in-frame clones only and misses some. The sample lists some 270,000 clones, around 86% occurring once. This entry comes from a study of blood T cell repertoires in COVID-19. Turning to the study itself: COVID-19 samples collected from the United States, Italy and Spain covered acute and convalescent phases.

Germline loops: CDR1 SQVTM, CDR2 ANQGSEA. The CDR3 has 14 amino acids. With 7 bases clipped from V and 7 bases from J, the junction kept 12 bases outside the gene matches. This chain joins TRBV29-1 and TRBJ1-2; 10 bases match TRBD1. The clonotype was recovered from a woman older than 75 with COVID-19, enrolled during active disease. Sequenced: peripheral blood. CDR3 bases: TGCAGCGCACCGGAGGGACAGGGGATTGTTGGCTACACCTTC. Protein: CSAPEGQGIVGYTF.